This is a list of T cell receptor beta chains from one sample in a study of blood T cell repertoires in COVID-19. Produced via immunoSEQ multiplex PCR; TCRdb's table is partial and in-frame only. The table has hundreds of thousands of clones, about 83% seen once; the top ten hold approximately 5%. Material: peripheral blood. The receptors were sampled from a woman over 75 with COVID-19, enrolled during active disease. Both conserved end residues are part of each CDR3. A D gene is named only where the DNA matches it firmly. Clone size is stated in some rows and not others, as once, few, many or a class when expanded.

j_call: TRBJ2-7
clone_size: NA
d_call: TRBD2
v_call: TRBV9
cdr3_aa: CASSVGLGAADEQYF

j_call: TRBJ1-5
clone_size: NA
d_call: NA
v_call: TRBV7-5
cdr3_aa: CARSSGQGERYF

j_call: TRBJ1-6
clone_size: few
d_call: NA
v_call: TRBV27
cdr3_aa: CASSRTDYSPLHF

j_call: TRBJ1-2
clone_size: NA
d_call: TRBD1
v_call: TRBV5-4
cdr3_aa: CASSLEKDRHYGYTF

j_call: TRBJ1-1
clone_size: NA
d_call: TRBD1
v_call: TRBV27
cdr3_aa: CASSLGGLAGGAFF

j_call: TRBJ1-4
clone_size: NA
d_call: TRBD1
v_call: TRBV19
cdr3_aa: CASSIGQGSEKLFF

j_call: TRBJ1-5
clone_size: NA
d_call: NA
v_call: TRBV6-5
cdr3_aa: CASRQTAALDQPQHF

j_call: TRBJ1-2
clone_size: NA
d_call: NA
v_call: TRBV6-5
cdr3_aa: CAIKKRGYGYTF

j_call: TRBJ2-5
clone_size: NA
d_call: NA
v_call: TRBV5-1
cdr3_aa: CASSLGGGETQYF

j_call: TRBJ2-3
clone_size: NA
d_call: TRBD2
v_call: TRBV10-3
cdr3_aa: CAISESSSGLGAQYF

j_call: TRBJ1-3
clone_size: NA
d_call: NA
v_call: TRBV10-3
cdr3_aa: CAISEFTSSGNTIYF

j_call: TRBJ1-2
clone_size: NA
d_call: NA
v_call: TRBV7-2
cdr3_aa: CATAAGGTPYGYTF

j_call: TRBJ1-2
clone_size: NA
d_call: NA
v_call: TRBV6-4
cdr3_aa: CASSWAPANYGYTF

j_call: TRBJ1-2
clone_size: NA
d_call: TRBD1
v_call: TRBV28
cdr3_aa: CASILSGQLYGYTF

j_call: TRBJ1-1
clone_size: NA
d_call: NA
v_call: TRBV28
cdr3_aa: CASSFGGAPQTEAFF

j_call: TRBJ2-6
clone_size: NA
d_call: NA
v_call: TRBV2
cdr3_aa: CASNRGFSGANVLTF

j_call: TRBJ2-5
clone_size: NA
d_call: TRBD1
v_call: TRBV24-1
cdr3_aa: CATSDSGTGGAETQYF

j_call: TRBJ2-5
clone_size: NA
d_call: NA
v_call: TRBV5-1
cdr3_aa: CASSLSRETQYF

j_call: TRBJ2-1
clone_size: once
d_call: TRBD2
v_call: TRBV11-2
cdr3_aa: CASSLGGGGAYNEQFF

j_call: TRBJ2-5
clone_size: NA
d_call: TRBD1
v_call: TRBV7-9
cdr3_aa: CASSIWGTGHQETQYF

j_call: TRBJ1-2
clone_size: NA
d_call: NA
v_call: TRBV5-1
cdr3_aa: CASSLGGSYTDYGYTF

j_call: TRBJ1-1
clone_size: NA
d_call: TRBD1
v_call: TRBV29-1
cdr3_aa: CSVEDQGGFGTEAFF